This paragraph reports one T cell receptor beta chain. The table lists this clonotype with many counts. Its binding antigen is unknown. No much larger clone is present one base from it, and per-base qualities are unavailable. This entry comes from a study of T cells after yellow fever vaccination (dated by TCRdb to about 2019). About the investigation overall: Libraries from fractions with low cell numbers were prepared with the SMART-Seq v4 Ultra Low Input RNA kit. To track T-cell clones before and after primary and booster YFV17D yellow fever vaccination, bulk TCR alpha and beta repertoires were sequenced longitudinally. Two healthy male donors made up the cohort, one aged 18 to 30 years and the other aged 30 to 40 years. Blood was collected at multiple timepoints before and after primary and secondary immunization, and bulk PBMC replicates and cell subsets were isolated. Results the study describes overall, beyond this receptor: The secondary T-cell response was weaker than the primary response but faster, peaking on day 5 instead of day 15. Most clones expanded after primary vaccination (around 96% of CD4 and 88% of CD8) were re-detected after the booster, suggesting that broad memory maintenance occurred. Only two donors were included in the study, so the extent to which the findings can be generalized is limited. A small share of clonotypes occurred in both CD4 and CD8 compartments, likely arising from convergent recombination. Because abundant contaminating clonotypes from the bulk population could be contained in FACS-sorted repertoires, computational filtering was required.

In light of the paper, this sample's treatment or condition label describes: live attenuated yellow fever vaccine strain. At every blood-draw timepoint, two biological replicates of bulk PBMCs were collected. A standard Ficoll-Paque protocol was used to isolate PBMCs from peripheral blood. TriZol was used to extract RNA from bulk PBMCs, CD4 and CD8 fractions, and dextramer-positive and dextramer-negative fractions. According to the germline V gene (reference sequence), CDR1 reads DFQATT and CDR2 reads SNEGSKA. The germline ends are 17 bases apart after V is trimmed by 6 bases and J by 5 bases. The CDR3 has 14 amino acids, counting the end cysteine and phenylalanine. The only DNA kept is the CDR3, 42 bases in frame from the first base. TCRdb names Illumina NovaSeq 6000 as the instrument used. Synthesis of TCR cDNA relied on 5'RACE template switching, a step that introduced a universal primer site along with unique molecular identifiers. cDNA synthesis was primed from both the TCR alpha and TCR beta constant segments. Two PCR steps were used to amplify libraries, with sample barcodes and sequencing adapters being added in the second step. Sequencing of libraries was performed on Illumina HiSeq 2500 (2x100 bp) or NovaSeq (2x150 bp). The authors processed their data as follows. Reads were demultiplexed and collapsed into UMI consensus sequences with MIGEC, and V(D)J alignment was performed with MiXCR. Vaccine-responding clonotypes were defined with edgeR using replicate PBMC samples, requiring FDR below 0.01 and a log2 fold change above 5 up to day 15. CD4 or CD8 identity was assigned to each bulk clonotype according to whether the clonotype was present at higher abundance in the sequenced CD4 repertoire or the sequenced CD8 repertoire. The public reads were reprocessed in TCRdb via fastp at Q25 and MiXCR, keeping in-frame beta chains. Rows with one shared CDR3 protein collapse into an entry with the most common genes and DNA. The V and J calls and clone size are TCRdb's, not the authors'. A total of 250,000 or so distinct CDR3 sequences appear in this sample, about 3.5% of them only once. The ten largest clonotypes hold around 19% of the sample.

This receptor was identified in a young man who received the YFV17D yellow fever vaccine. The sequence joins TRBV20-1 to TRBJ1-5; the D gene is perhaps TRBD1, from 6 matching bases. The sample here was PBMCs, taken 15 days after the yellow fever booster vaccination. The nucleotides are TGCAGTGCGGGGATTTCCACAGGGCATCAGCCCCAGCATTTT. Its translation reads: CSAGISTGHQPQHF.